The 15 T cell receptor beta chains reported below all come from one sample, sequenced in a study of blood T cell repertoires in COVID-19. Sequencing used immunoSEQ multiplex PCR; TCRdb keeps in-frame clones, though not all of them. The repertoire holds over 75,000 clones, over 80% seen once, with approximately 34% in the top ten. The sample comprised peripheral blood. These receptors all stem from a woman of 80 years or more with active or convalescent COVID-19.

DNA of the CDR3: TGTGCCAGCAGTTTCCTAGGCTTTGAGGGTGCCTCGGGCGGCTACACCTTC. Translating gives CASSFLGFEGASGGYTF. The chain carries TRBV28 and TRBJ1-2; unclear D gene. Germline V lookup: CDR1 MDHEN, CDR2 SYDVKM. This CDR3 is 17 amino acids long. Trimming left V 3 bases short and J 8 bases short, with 25 bases between.

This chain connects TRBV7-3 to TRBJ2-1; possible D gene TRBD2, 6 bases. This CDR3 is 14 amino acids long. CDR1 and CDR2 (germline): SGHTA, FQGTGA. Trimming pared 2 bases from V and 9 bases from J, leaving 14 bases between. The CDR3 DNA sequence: TGTGCCAGCAGCTTAGGGAGACTAGTTGTTGAGCAGTTCTTC. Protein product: CASSLGRLVVEQFF.

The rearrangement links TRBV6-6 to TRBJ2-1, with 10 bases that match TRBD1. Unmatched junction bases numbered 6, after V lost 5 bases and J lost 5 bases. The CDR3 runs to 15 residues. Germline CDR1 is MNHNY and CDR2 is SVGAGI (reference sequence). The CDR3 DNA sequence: TGTGCCAGCAGTCTGACCGGGACAGGGGACAATGAGCAGTTCTTC. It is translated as CASSLTGTGDNEQFF.

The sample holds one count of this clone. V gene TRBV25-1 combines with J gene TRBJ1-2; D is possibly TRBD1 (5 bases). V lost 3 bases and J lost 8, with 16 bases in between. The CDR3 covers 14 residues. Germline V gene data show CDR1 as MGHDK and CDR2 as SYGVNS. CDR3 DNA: TGTGCCAGCAGTGATAGGGGTAGGGCTGAAGGCTACACCTTC. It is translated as CASSDRGRAEGYTF.

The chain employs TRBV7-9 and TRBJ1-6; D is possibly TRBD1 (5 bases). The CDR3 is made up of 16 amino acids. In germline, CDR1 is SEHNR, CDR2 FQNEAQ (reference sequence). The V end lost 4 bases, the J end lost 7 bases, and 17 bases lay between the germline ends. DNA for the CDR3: TGTGCCAGCAGCTCTCCCCTAGACAGCGGGAATTCACCCCTCCACTTT. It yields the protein CASSSPLDSGNSPLHF.

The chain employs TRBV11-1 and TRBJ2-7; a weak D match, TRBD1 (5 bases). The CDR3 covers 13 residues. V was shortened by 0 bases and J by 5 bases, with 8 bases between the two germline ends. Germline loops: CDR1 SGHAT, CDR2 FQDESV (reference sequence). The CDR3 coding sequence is TGTGCCAGCAGCTTAGCGTGGGGCCACGAGCAGTACTTC. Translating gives CASSLAWGHEQYF.

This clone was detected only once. DNA of the CDR3: TGCGCCAGCAGCTGGGAGGGCCTGGAAGCTTTCTTT. Protein product: CASSWEGLEAFF. The gene calls are TRBV5-1 and TRBJ1-1; D gene uncertain. The length of the CDR3 is 12 residues. Germline V gives CDR1 SGHRS, CDR2 YFSETQ. V lost 3 bases and J 8 bases, leaving 11 bases between the germline ends. Filled out from reference TRBV5-1 and TRBJ1-1, the complete variable domain reads KAGVTQTPRYLIKTRGQQVTLSCSPISGHRSVSWYQQTPGQGLQFLFEYFSETQRNKGNFPGRFSGRQFSNSRSEMNVSTLELGDSALYLCASSWEGLEAFFGQGTRLTVV.

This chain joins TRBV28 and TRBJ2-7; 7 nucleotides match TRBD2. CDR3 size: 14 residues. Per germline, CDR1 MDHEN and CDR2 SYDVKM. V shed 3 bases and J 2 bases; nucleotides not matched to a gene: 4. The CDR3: CASSFPRGAYEQYF. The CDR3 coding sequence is TGTGCCAGCAGTTTCCCCCGGGGGGCCTACGAGCAGTACTTC.

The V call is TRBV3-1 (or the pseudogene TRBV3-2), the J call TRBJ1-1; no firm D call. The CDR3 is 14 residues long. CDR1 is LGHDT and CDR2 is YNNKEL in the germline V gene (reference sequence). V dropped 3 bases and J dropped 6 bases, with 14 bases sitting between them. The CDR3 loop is CASSQMPADAEAFF. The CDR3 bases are TGTGCCAGCAGCCAGATGCCAGCGGACGCTGAAGCTTTCTTT.

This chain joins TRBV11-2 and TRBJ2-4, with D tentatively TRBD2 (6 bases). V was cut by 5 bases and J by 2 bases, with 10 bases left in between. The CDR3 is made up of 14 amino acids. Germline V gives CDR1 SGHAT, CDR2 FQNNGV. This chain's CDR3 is CASSVSGPKNIQYF. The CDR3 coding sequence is TGTGCCAGCAGCGTAAGCGGGCCCAAAAACATTCAGTACTTC. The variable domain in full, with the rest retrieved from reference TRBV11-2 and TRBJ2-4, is EAGVAQSPRYKIIEKRQSVAFWCNPISGHATLYWYQQILGQGPKLLIQFQNNGVVDDSQLPKDRFSAERLKGVDSTLKIQPAKLEDSAVYLCASSVSGPKNIQYFGAGTRLSVL.

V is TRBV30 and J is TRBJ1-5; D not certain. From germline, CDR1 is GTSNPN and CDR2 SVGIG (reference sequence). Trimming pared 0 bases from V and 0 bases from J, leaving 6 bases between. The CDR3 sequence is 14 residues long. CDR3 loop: CAWSVAFSNQPQHF. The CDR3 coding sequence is TGTGCCTGGAGTGTAGCATTTAGCAATCAGCCCCAGCATTTT. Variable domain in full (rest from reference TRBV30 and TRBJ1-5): SQTIHQWPATLVQPVGSPLSLECTVEGTSNPNLYWYRQAAGRGLQLLFYSVGIGQISSEVPQNLSASRPQDRQFILSSKKLLLSDSGFYLCAWSVAFSNQPQHFGDGTRLSIL.

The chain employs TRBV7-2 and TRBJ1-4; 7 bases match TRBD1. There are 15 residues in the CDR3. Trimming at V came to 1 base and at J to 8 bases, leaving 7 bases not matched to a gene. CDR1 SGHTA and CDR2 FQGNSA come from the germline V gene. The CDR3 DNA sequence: TGTGCCAGCAGCTTAGGTGACAGGGCGTGGGAAAAACTGTTTTTT. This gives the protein CASSLGDRAWEKLFF.

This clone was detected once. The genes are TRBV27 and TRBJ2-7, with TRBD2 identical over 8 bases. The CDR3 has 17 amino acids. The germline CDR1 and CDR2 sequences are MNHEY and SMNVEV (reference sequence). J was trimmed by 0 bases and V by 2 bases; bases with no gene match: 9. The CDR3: CASSLALSGTSSYEQYF. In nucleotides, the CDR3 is TGTGCCAGCAGTTTAGCCCTTAGCGGGACCAGCTCCTACGAGCAGTACTTC.

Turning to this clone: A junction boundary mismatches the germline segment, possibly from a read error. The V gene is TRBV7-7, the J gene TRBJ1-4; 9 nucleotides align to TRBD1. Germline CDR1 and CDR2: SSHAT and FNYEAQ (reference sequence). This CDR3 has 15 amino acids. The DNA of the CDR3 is TGTGCTAGCAGCGCGAACAGGGGGCGAGATGAAAAACTGTTTTTT. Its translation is CASSANRGRDEKLFF.

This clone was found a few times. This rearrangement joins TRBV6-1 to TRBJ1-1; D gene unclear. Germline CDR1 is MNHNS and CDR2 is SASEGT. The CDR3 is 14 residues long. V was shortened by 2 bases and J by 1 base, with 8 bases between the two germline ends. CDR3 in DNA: TGTGCCAGCAGTGAAATTGGAGCGAACACTGAAGCTTTCTTT. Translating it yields CASSEIGANTEAFF.